The 29 T cell receptor beta chains below were found in one sample sequenced in a study of CD8 T cells in ankylosing spondylitis (dated by TCRdb to the late 2010s). Receptor amplification or capture employed 5' RACE. The data were produced on an Illumina HiSeq 2500. Starting from the raw public reads, TCRdb applied fastp trimming at Q25, assembled clones with MiXCR and retained in-frame beta chains. When rows share a CDR3 protein, they turn into one entry using the most common DNA and genes. The sample table holds 150,000 to 200,000 distinct CDR3 sequences, of which 10% to 15% were seen once. Clones ranked in the top ten supply roughly 11% of the sample. Sequencing was performed on blood, either unsorted or a sorted T cell fraction (not recorded which). Source of these receptors: a female donor with ankylosing spondylitis or in good health (not recorded which).

This clonotype has only a few counts. The rearrangement joins TRBV13 to TRBJ2-1; 10 positions agree with TRBD2. The CDR3 is 15 amino acids. Per the germline V gene, CDR1 is PRHDT and CDR2 is FYEKMQ (reference sequence). Germline trimming cut 3 bases from V and 10 bases from J; bases unmatched to any gene: 9. In nucleotides, the CDR3 is TGTGCCAGCAGCTTTGAAGCGGGAGGGCTCCGGGAGCAGTTCTTC. This sequence encodes CASSFEAGGLREQFF.

This clonotype was detected ten times or more. The chain has TRBV20-1 and TRBJ1-1, with no clear D. Germline CDR1 is DFQATT and CDR2 is SNEGSKA (reference sequence). V lost 5 bases and J lost 1, with 8 bases in between. There are 12 residues in the CDR3. The CDR3 region is CSAPAQNTEAFF. The CDR3 DNA follows: TGCAGTGCTCCGGCACAGAACACTGAAGCTTTCTTT.

The chain is built from TRBV9 and TRBJ2-7, with TRBD2 matching 7 bases. This CDR3 is built from 14 residues. Looked up from germline, CDR1 is SGDLS and CDR2 is YYNGEE. Germline trimming cut 4 bases from V and 4 bases from J; bases unmatched to any gene: 8. CDR3 sequence: CASSPSSGPYEQYF. The CDR3 coding sequence is TGTGCCAGCAGCCCGTCTAGCGGACCATACGAGCAGTACTTC.

The chain links TRBV5-1 to TRBJ1-2; D is possibly TRBD1 (5 bases). Germline assignment: CDR1 SGHRS and CDR2 YFSETQ. The CDR3 contains 16 residues. V lost 1 base and J lost 0, with 13 bases in between. CDR3 region: CASSLRGTGANYGYTF. CDR3 DNA sequence: TGCGCCAGCAGCTTGCGGGGGACCGGGGCTAACTATGGCTACACCTTC.

This clonotype was found many times. This rearrangement joins TRBV12-3 or TRBV12-4 to TRBJ1-4; 10 nucleotides agree with TRBD1. The CDR3 consists of 13 residues. Trimming cost V 6 bases and J 8 bases; bases outside gene matches: 3. In nucleotides, the CDR3 is TGTGCCAGCAGCGGACAGGGGGAAGAAAAACTGTTTTTT. The encoded protein is CASSGQGEEKLFF.

In this sample, this clonotype turned up many times. The chain carries TRBV12-3 or TRBV12-4 and TRBJ1-2; perhaps TRBD1 as D (5 bases). CDR3 length equals 12 residues. V was pared by 8 bases and J by 3 bases, with 10 bases between. CDR3 DNA sequence: TGTGCCAGCGGGGGGGGGTACTATGGCTACACCTTC. Translating gives CASGGGYYGYTF.

This clonotype has ten or more counts. This chain connects TRBV25-1 to TRBJ2-2, with D unresolved. Trimming left V 4 bases short and J 6 bases short, with 6 bases between. The CDR3 is 12 residues long. Germline V gene sequence: CDR1 MGHDK, CDR2 SYGVNS. CDR3 region: CASSGFPGELFF. As DNA, the CDR3 is TGTGCCAGCAGTGGCTTTCCCGGGGAGCTGTTTTTT.

This clonotype was observed many times. The chain employs TRBV4-1 and TRBJ2-7; D gene ambiguous. V was shortened by 0 bases and J by 4 bases, with 4 bases between the two germline ends. This CDR3 spans 12 amino acids. CDR1 is MGHRA and CDR2 is YSYEKL in the germline V gene. DNA for the CDR3: TGCGCCAGCAGCCAAGATCCGTACGAGCAGTACTTC. Its translation: CASSQDPYEQYF.

This sequence joins TRBV6-2 or TRBV6-3 and TRBJ2-1; a possible D gene is TRBD2 (6 bases). Germline CDR1 is MNHEY and CDR2 is SVGEGT. This CDR3 is built from 17 residues. V lost 3 bases, J lost 4 bases, and 19 bases lay in between. CDR3 region: CASSYPTRTTRYNEQFF. The CDR3 DNA reads as TGTGCCAGCAGTTATCCCACCAGGACTACCAGGTACAATGAGCAGTTCTTC.

This chain links TRBV11-2 with TRBJ2-1, with D possibly TRBD2 on 5 matching bases. The ends were cut back, 1 base at V and 4 bases at J, with 11 bases in the middle. Germline CDR1 and CDR2: SGHAT and FQNNGV. The CDR3 is made up of 15 amino acids. DNA of the CDR3: TGTGCCAGCAGCTTAGTACGGCAGCGGTACAATGAGCAGTTCTTC. Its translation is CASSLVRQRYNEQFF.

In its sample, this clonotype was seen many times. The J gene is TRBJ2-3, the V gene TRBV29-1, with 7 bases fitting TRBD1. The CDR3 spans 15 residues. CDR1 SQVTM and CDR2 ANQGSEA come from the germline V gene. The V gene end was trimmed by 0 bases and the J gene end by 2 bases; junction bases not matched to a gene: 5. In DNA form, the CDR3 reads TGCAGCGTTGAAGATAGGGACAGACACACAGATACGCAGTATTTT. The encoded protein is CSVEDRDRHTDTQYF.

This clonotype was counted at least ten times. This chain joins TRBV29-1 and TRBJ2-5; the D is unclear. The CDR3 length is 14 residues. Germline CDR1 is SQVTM and CDR2 is ANQGSEA. Deletions cut 6 bases from V and 1 base from J, with 15 bases between. DNA of the CDR3: TGCAGCGTCCCGGGTCGACTGGTCCAAGAGACCCAGTACTTC. As protein: CSVPGRLVQETQYF.

This clonotype showed up many times. This chain connects TRBV7-3 to TRBJ1-1, with 8 bases that match TRBD1. The CDR3 is made up of 15 amino acids. Trimming cost V 2 bases and J 2 bases; bases outside gene matches: 4. Germline loops: CDR1 SGHTA, CDR2 FQGTGA. CDR3 in DNA: TGTGCCAGCAGCTTAGCCGGGACAGGCAACACTGAAGCTTTCTTT. Translation: CASSLAGTGNTEAFF.

This clonotype appeared many times. The rearrangement joins TRBV21-1 to TRBJ1-6; the listed D gene, TRBD1, was not tested against the DNA. TRBV21-1 is designated a pseudogene. The CDR3 length is 13 residues. CDR3 nucleotides: TGTGCCAGCAGGAGAGACAGGAATTCACCCCTCCACTTT. Amino acid sequence: CASRRDRNSPLHF.

The chain employs TRBV7-2 and TRBJ2-1; no clear D gene. The CDR3 has 12 residues. The V end was cut by 2 bases, the J end by 9 bases, with 8 bases between. Germline V lookup: CDR1 SGHTA, CDR2 FQGNSA. The CDR3, as DNA: TGTGCCAGCAGCTTAATAGTATCTGAGCAGTTCTTC. Residues: CASSLIVSEQFF.

This clonotype occurred many times. The V gene is TRBV29-1, the J gene TRBJ2-1; D is perhaps TRBD1 (6 bases). CDR3 size: 14 residues. V was clipped by 4 bases and J by 7 bases, with 17 bases between them. From germline, CDR1 is SQVTM and CDR2 ANQGSEA. The CDR3 is CSVVSTGKANEQFF. The CDR3 nucleotides read TGCAGCGTTGTTTCAACAGGGAAGGCGAATGAGCAGTTCTTC.

The chain has TRBV6-2 or TRBV6-3 and TRBJ2-2; unclear D gene. Per germline, CDR1 MNHEY and CDR2 SVGEGT. CDR3 size: 15 residues. Trimming cost V 4 bases and J 8 bases, with 17 bases left between them. The CDR3 loop is CASSSALPLPGELFF. The DNA for the CDR3 is TGTGCCAGCAGTTCCGCCCTCCCTCTCCCAGGGGAGCTGTTTTTT.

To note about this clonotype: This may arise from a read error, as a much more abundant clone is one base away. The genes are TRBV29-1 and TRBJ1-2; 7 nucleotides line up with TRBD1. There are 12 residues in the CDR3. V shed 7 bases, J shed 3 bases, and the junction held 5 bases outside the gene matches. Germline V gene lookup returns CDR1 SQVTM and CDR2 ANQGSEA. Here the CDR3 reads CSAGGQDYGYTF. The CDR3 DNA sequence: TGCAGCGCAGGAGGACAGGACTATGGCTACACCTTC.

V usage is TRBV7-2 and J usage is TRBJ2-2, with D perhaps matching TRBD2 (5 bases). This CDR3 has 15 amino acids. Germline V lookup: CDR1 SGHTA, CDR2 FQGNSA. Trimming took off 5 bases at V and 6 bases at J, with 16 bases between the two ends. The CDR3 bases are TGTGCCAGCAGCCCCGTAACATCGGGATCCGGGGAGCTGTTTTTT. Translation gives CASSPVTSGSGELFF.

This clonotype was seen ten or more times. The CDR3 sequence: CASSGRLAGGVYHSYEQYF. The CDR3 nucleotides are TGTGCCAGCAGCGGCCGACTAGCGGGAGGGGTATACCATTCCTACGAGCAGTACTTC. The chain carries TRBV11-2 and TRBJ2-7, with 14 bases identical to TRBD2. Germline values: CDR1 SGHAT, CDR2 FQNNGV. This CDR3 is 19 amino acids long. J was trimmed by 1 base and V by 5 bases; bases with no gene match: 13.

There are many counts of this clonotype. The rearrangement uses TRBV29-1 and TRBJ2-2, with 9 bases identical to TRBD2. The V and J ends lost 2 bases and 5 bases, in that order; junction bases with no gene match: 0. The CDR3 is made up of 13 amino acids. Per germline, CDR1 SQVTM and CDR2 ANQGSEA. CDR3 in amino acids: CSVESGRTGELFF. The CDR3 DNA sequence: TGCAGCGTTGAAAGCGGGAGGACCGGGGAGCTGTTTTTT.

The chain has TRBV15 and TRBJ2-2, with 8 bases aligning to TRBD2. Per germline, CDR1 LNHNV and CDR2 YYDKDF (reference sequence). The J segment lost 6 bases and the V segment lost 5 bases, leaving 11 bases of the junction unmatched. This CDR3 comprises 16 residues. The CDR3 DNA sequence: TGTGCCACCAGCCTCGGGAGCGGGAGTATCGCCGGGGAGCTGTTTTTT. It specifies CATSLGSGSIAGELFF.

This clonotype was seen ten or more times. This chain joins TRBV12-3 or TRBV12-4 and TRBJ2-4; D is ambiguous. Trimming removed 1 base at V and 8 bases at J, with 6 bases between. The CDR3 covers 12 residues. DNA of the CDR3: TGTGCCAGCAGTTTAGGGTATCACATTCAGTACTTC. It specifies CASSLGYHIQYF.

There are many counts of this clonotype. The CDR3 sequence: CATSDLSRGRPTDTQYF. DNA of the CDR3: TGTGCCACCAGTGATTTGTCGCGGGGTCGCCCCACAGATACGCAGTATTTT. V gene TRBV24-1 combines with J gene TRBJ2-3, with D perhaps TRBD2 (6 bases). Trimming shortened V by 0 bases and J by 2 bases, and 14 bases separated the two germline ends. Looked up from germline, CDR1 is KGHDR and CDR2 is SFDVKD. The CDR3 extends over 17 amino acids.

The sample holds many counts of this clonotype. The chain is built from TRBV12-3 or TRBV12-4 and TRBJ2-7; 7 bases align to TRBD2. J lost 4 bases, V lost 1 base, and 1 base had no gene match. The CDR3 length is 13 residues. The CDR3: CASSLGEGYEQYF. The CDR3 region has the DNA TGTGCCAGCAGTTTAGGGGAGGGATACGAGCAGTACTTC.

The V call is TRBV19, the J call TRBJ2-1, with a tentative D call TRBD1 (5 bases). The V gene lost 6 bases and the J gene lost 4 bases, with 16 bases spanning the gap. The length of the CDR3 is 15 residues. Germline values: CDR1 LNHDA, CDR2 SQIVND (reference sequence). The CDR3 spells CASSYDWGLYNEQFF. CDR3 nucleotide sequence: TGTGCCAGTAGCTACGACTGGGGCCTTTACAATGAGCAGTTCTTC. The whole variable domain, filled in from reference TRBV19 and TRBJ2-1, reads DGGITQSPKYLFRKEGQNVTLSCEQNLNHDAMYWYRQDPGQGLRLIYYSQIVNDFQKGDIAEGYSVSREKKESFPLTVTSAQKNPTAFYLCASSYDWGLYNEQFFGPGTRLTVL.

This clonotype was detected many times. DNA of the CDR3: TGTGCCAGCAGAACAGGGGGCGGATATAGCAATCAGCCCCAGCATTTT. Its translation: CASRTGGGYSNQPQHF. The chain uses TRBV2 and TRBJ1-5; 9 bases fit TRBD1. From germline, CDR1 is SNHLY and CDR2 FYNNEI. The CDR3 spans 16 residues. Trimming removed 6 bases from V and 0 bases from J; junction bases left unmatched: 6.

This clonotype appeared many times. The chain couples TRBV5-1 to TRBJ2-3; a weak D match, TRBD2 (5 bases). Germline V gives CDR1 SGHRS, CDR2 YFSETQ. Trimming pared 4 bases from V and 5 bases from J, leaving 14 bases between. The CDR3 runs to 14 residues. CDR3 in amino acids: CASSLTSSGDTQYF. The DNA of the CDR3 is TGCGCCAGCAGCCTTACTAGTTCGGGAGATACGCAGTATTTT.

This chain uses TRBV2 with TRBJ2-1; TRBD1 might be the D (7 bases). The CDR3 runs to 17 residues. The V end lost 6 bases, the J end lost 6 bases, and 24 bases lay between the germline ends. Germline CDR1 is SNHLY and CDR2 is FYNNEI. CDR3 loop: CASRVTAGGSVGNEQFF. The CDR3 DNA sequence: TGTGCCAGCAGGGTCACGGCAGGGGGGAGTGTGGGCAATGAGCAGTTCTTC.